This T cell receptor (beta chain) was documented in a study of T-cell memory formation after mild COVID-19. On the study more broadly: TCR clustering was largely donor specific.

One entry per CDR3 protein, called by TCRdb with MiXCR from the 5' RACE reads. The profile shows around 440,000 distinct CDR3 sequences, about 18% of them singletons. A word on this clonotype: Its antigen is currently unknown.

Notes on the study in general: The main location of contracting CD4+ clones was CM and EM, and that of contracting CD8+ clones was EMRA. A balance of CD4 and CD8 characterized clones contracting day 15 to 85, whereas later expanders leaned CD4+.

The CDR3 contains 13 residues. V was cut by 4 bases and J by 0 bases, with 6 bases left in between. CDR1 and CDR2 (germline): SNHLY, FYNNEI. This clonotype was sampled from an adult woman who had mild COVID-19 (a few samples of this study predate the infection). Cell type and time point are not known. The sample consisted of PBMCs or a T cell subset sorted from them (not recorded which). The chain uses TRBV2 and TRBJ1-1; no reliable D call. CDR3 DNA sequence: TGTGCCAGCAGTGGTTGGGTGAACACTGAAGCTTTCTTT. It yields the protein CASSGWVNTEAFF.